This record looks at one T cell receptor (beta chain) sequence and its context. The data belong to a study of blood T cell repertoires in COVID-19. Across the study: Some COVID-19 samples were acute and others convalescent; all came from the United States, Italy and Spain. The cDNA or gDNA used as material had been derived from T cells, B-cell-depleted T cells, or PBMCs.

Sequencing was performed with immunoSEQ multiplex PCR; in TCRdb, only in-frame clones are kept and a portion is missing. The sample records fewer than 200,000 clones, around 90% being singletons. The CDR3 totals 15 residues. V lost 6 bases to trimming and J lost 1 base, with 12 bases between them. Germline CDR1 is SGHTA and CDR2 is FQGTGA. The chain is built from TRBV7-3 and TRBJ2-2, with a possible D match to TRBD2 (6 bases). The source of this sequence is a man aged 35-49 years with active or convalescent COVID-19. The sequenced sample consisted of peripheral blood. The CDR3 sequence is CASRSAGGNTGELFF. The CDR3 nucleotides are TGTGCCAGCAGGTCTGCCGGGGGGAACACCGGGGAGCTGTTTTTT.